A selection of T cell receptor beta chains follows, all from one sample in a study of blood T cell repertoires in COVID-19. Using immunoSEQ multiplex PCR, the repertoire was profiled, and TCRdb retains in-frame clones only, with some absent. The sample has roughly 180,000 clones, more than 85% seen once. Sequences were obtained from peripheral blood. The receptor source for this set is a woman aged 25-40 years with active or convalescent COVID-19. Each CDR3 is given with its conserved first and last residue. Fields, in order: CDR3 protein, CDR3 DNA, V gene, D gene, clone size, J gene. D genes are given only for firm matches. Clone size is not always given. Where it is, it says once, few, many or a class for expanded clones.

cdr3_aa: CATSDPGLDYGYTF
cdr3_nt: TGTGCCACCAGTGATCCAGGGCTGGACTATGGCTACACCTTC
v_call: TRBV24-1
d_call: .
clone_size: .
j_call: TRBJ1-2

cdr3_aa: CASRPGIRAHEQYF
cdr3_nt: TGCGCCAGCAGACCCGGGATACGTGCTCACGAGCAGTACTTC
v_call: TRBV5-1
d_call: .
clone_size: .
j_call: TRBJ2-7

cdr3_aa: CATSPRGEKLFF
cdr3_nt: TGTGCCACCTCCCCTAGGGGCGAAAAACTGTTTTTT
v_call: TRBV6-6
d_call: .
clone_size: .
j_call: TRBJ1-4

cdr3_aa: CATSEPGTGFSNEQFF
cdr3_nt: TGTGCCACCAGTGAACCCGGGACAGGGTTTTCCAATGAGCAGTTCTTC
v_call: TRBV24-1
d_call: TRBD1
clone_size: few
j_call: TRBJ2-1

cdr3_aa: CASSSGLAGAYEQYF
cdr3_nt: TGTGCCAGTAGTTCCGGACTAGCGGGAGCGTACGAGCAGTACTTC
v_call: TRBV19
d_call: TRBD2
clone_size: .
j_call: TRBJ2-7

cdr3_aa: CASSEEIPGTAQETQYF
cdr3_nt: TGTGCCAGCAGTGAAGAAATCCCCGGGACAGCTCAAGAGACCCAGTACTTC
v_call: TRBV2
d_call: TRBD1
clone_size: .
j_call: TRBJ2-5

cdr3_aa: CASSLRGTSGEEVRDTQYF
cdr3_nt: TGCGCCAGCAGCCTCCGCGGGACTAGCGGGGAAGAGGTTAGAGATACGCAGTATTTT
v_call: TRBV4-1
d_call: TRBD2
clone_size: .
j_call: TRBJ2-3

cdr3_aa: CASSLAGRGPDTQYF
cdr3_nt: TGTGCCAGCAGCTTGGCGGGAAGAGGGCCAGATACGCAGTATTTT
v_call: TRBV5-6
d_call: .
clone_size: once
j_call: TRBJ2-3

cdr3_aa: CASSVQGNSPLHF
cdr3_nt: TGTGCCAGCAGCGTTCAGGGGAACTCACCCCTCCACTTT
v_call: TRBV5-6
d_call: .
clone_size: .
j_call: TRBJ1-6

cdr3_aa: CASRLGQGGKQYF
cdr3_nt: TGTGCCAGCAGATTGGGACAGGGGGGAAAGCAGTACTTC
v_call: TRBV12-3/TRBV12-4
d_call: TRBD1
clone_size: .
j_call: TRBJ2-7

cdr3_aa: CSVGRADYYGYTF
cdr3_nt: TGCAGCGTTGGGAGGGCAGATTACTATGGCTACACCTTC
v_call: TRBV29-1
d_call: .
clone_size: .
j_call: TRBJ1-2

cdr3_aa: CASSLATGGLRSNQPQHF
cdr3_nt: TGTGCCAGCAGCTTGGCGACAGGGGGTTTACGTAGCAATCAGCCCCAGCATTTT
v_call: TRBV5-6
d_call: TRBD1
clone_size: .
j_call: TRBJ1-5

cdr3_aa: CASSWTGGVYEQYF
cdr3_nt: TGTGCCAGCAGTTGGACAGGGGGCGTCTACGAGCAGTACTTC
v_call: TRBV6-5
d_call: TRBD1
clone_size: .
j_call: TRBJ2-7

cdr3_aa: CASSFDRAGGYTF
cdr3_nt: TGTGCCAGCAGTTTTGACAGGGCGGGTGGCTACACCTTC
v_call: TRBV27
d_call: TRBD1
clone_size: .
j_call: TRBJ1-2

cdr3_aa: CSIRVAGNTIYF
cdr3_nt: TGCAGCATCAGGGTGGCAGGAAACACCATATATTTT
v_call: TRBV29-1
d_call: .
clone_size: .
j_call: TRBJ1-3

cdr3_aa: CASSLSAGELFF
cdr3_nt: TGTGCCAGCAGTTTATCCGCCGGGGAGCTGTTTTTT
v_call: TRBV28
d_call: .
clone_size: .
j_call: TRBJ2-2

cdr3_aa: CASSHRKSGYQETQYF
cdr3_nt: TGTGCCAGCAGCCATAGGAAGTCGGGATACCAAGAGACCCAGTACTTC
v_call: TRBV3-1/TRBV3-2
d_call: .
clone_size: .
j_call: TRBJ2-5

cdr3_aa: CAWRSQGWTEAFF
cdr3_nt: TGTGCCTGGAGGTCACAGGGGTGGACTGAAGCTTTCTTT
v_call: TRBV30
d_call: TRBD1
clone_size: .
j_call: TRBJ1-1

cdr3_aa: CATNLGTGSDGYTF
cdr3_nt: TGTGCCACAAACCTCGGGACAGGGTCAGATGGCTACACCTTC
v_call: TRBV10-3
d_call: TRBD1
clone_size: few
j_call: TRBJ1-2

cdr3_aa: CASSSHDRGNTEAFF
cdr3_nt: TGTGCCAGCAGTTCCCACGACAGGGGGAACACTGAAGCTTTCTTT
v_call: TRBV6-6
d_call: TRBD1
clone_size: .
j_call: TRBJ1-1

cdr3_aa: CASSTNRDSPLHF
cdr3_nt: TGTGCCAGCTCAACCAACAGGGATTCACCCCTCCACTTT
v_call: TRBV18
d_call: .
clone_size: .
j_call: TRBJ1-6

cdr3_aa: CASSLGGGETEKLFF
cdr3_nt: TGTGCCAGCAGCTTAGGGGGAGGGGAGACTGAAAAACTGTTTTTT
v_call: TRBV7-9
d_call: .
clone_size: .
j_call: TRBJ1-4

cdr3_aa: CASSQNPPGQLYSLGKNIQYF
cdr3_nt: TGTGCCAGCAGCCAAAACCCCCCGGGACAGCTATACTCTTTGGGCAAAAACATTCAGTACTTC
v_call: TRBV4-2
d_call: TRBD1
clone_size: .
j_call: TRBJ2-4

cdr3_aa: CASSLGDRLAGVSYEQYF
cdr3_nt: TGCGCCAGCAGCTTGGGAGACCGACTAGCGGGAGTGTCCTACGAGCAGTACTTC
v_call: TRBV5-1
d_call: TRBD2
clone_size: .
j_call: TRBJ2-7

cdr3_aa: CASSPRTELHTGELFF
cdr3_nt: TGTGCCAGCAGCCCGAGGACAGAATTACACACCGGGGAGCTGTTTTTT
v_call: TRBV7-9
d_call: .
clone_size: .
j_call: TRBJ2-2

cdr3_aa: CASSPRGLYGYTF
cdr3_nt: TGTGCCAGCAGCCCCAGGGGGCTCTATGGCTACACCTTC
v_call: TRBV13
d_call: TRBD1
clone_size: .
j_call: TRBJ1-2

cdr3_aa: CASSQEDRGQPQHF
cdr3_nt: TGTGCCAGCAGCCAAGAGGACAGGGGTCAGCCCCAGCATTTT
v_call: TRBV4-2
d_call: TRBD1
clone_size: .
j_call: TRBJ1-5

cdr3_aa: CASSLEVGQVNTEAFF
cdr3_nt: TGCGCCAGCAGCTTGGAGGTGGGACAGGTTAACACTGAAGCTTTCTTT
v_call: TRBV5-1
d_call: TRBD1
clone_size: once
j_call: TRBJ1-1